These T cell receptor beta chains were read from a single sample in a study of TIL therapy for anti-PD-1-resistant metastatic lung cancer. Clones were read by immunoSEQ multiplex PCR, and TCRdb kept only the in-frame ones, dropping some. The sample lists roughly 50,000 clones; approximately 70% were seen once. The material sequenced was tumor tissue, taken at baseline. These receptors were taken from a person aged 25-85 years with non-small cell lung cancer. Each CDR3 is given with its conserved first and last residue. D genes are given only for firm matches. Size is omitted from some rows. Given values are once, few, many or a class for expanded clones.

d_call	clone_size	v_call	j_call	cdr3_aa	cdr3_nt
.	.	TRBV30	TRBJ1-6	CAWSGWDYNSPLHF	TGTGCCTGGAGTGGCTGGGATTATAATTCACCCCTCCACTTT
TRBD2	.	TRBV5-4	TRBJ2-7	CASSLSATSLYEQYF	TGTGCCAGCAGCTTGTCCGCGACTAGCTTGTACGAGCAGTACTTC
.	.	TRBV18	TRBJ2-1	CASSPRGIDEQFF	TGTGCCAGCTCACCACGAGGGATCGATGAGCAGTTCTTC
.	.	TRBV7-9	TRBJ1-4	CASSLGSGGEKLFF	TGTGCCAGCAGCTTAGGTTCAGGCGGCGAAAAACTGTTTTTT
.	few	TRBV28	TRBJ2-5	CASSITRAGETQYF	TGTGCCAGCAGTATAACTCGGGCAGGGGAGACCCAGTACTTC
.	.	TRBV7-2	TRBJ2-6	CASSFRLGSTGANVLTF	TGTGCCAGCAGCTTCCGCCTGGGGTCCACTGGGGCCAACGTCCTGACTTTC
.	.	TRBV18	TRBJ2-7	CASSPDYGNEQYF	TGTGCCAGCTCACCAGACTATGGGAACGAGCAGTACTTC
TRBD2	.	TRBV2	TRBJ2-6	CASRAIAGGPSGANVLTF	TGTGCCAGCAGGGCTATAGCGGGGGGGCCGAGTGGGGCCAACGTCCTGACTTTC
.	.	TRBV9	TRBJ2-6	CASSVEGHSGANVLTF	TGTGCCAGCAGCGTAGAAGGGCACTCTGGGGCCAACGTCCTGACTTTC
TRBD2	.	TRBV5-1	TRBJ2-1	CASSPRTSGGDEQFF	TGCGCCAGCAGCCCGCGGACTAGCGGGGGCGATGAGCAGTTCTTC
TRBD1	.	TRBV4-3	TRBJ2-6	CASSGTGGSGANVLTF	TGCGCCAGCAGCGGGACAGGGGGCTCTGGGGCCAACGTCCTGACTTTC
.	.	TRBV19	TRBJ1-4	CASSKRGAWEKLFF	TGTGCCAGTAGTAAACGGGGGGCTTGGGAAAAACTGTTTTTT
.	.	TRBV2	TRBJ2-5	CAITRDQSTQYF	TGTGCCATCACCCGGGACCAAAGCACCCAGTACTTC
TRBD2	.	TRBV9	TRBJ2-1	CASSSYSGRLHNEQFF	TGTGCCAGCAGCTCCTATAGCGGGAGGCTCCACAATGAGCAGTTCTTC
.	.	TRBV10-1	TRBJ1-1	CASSDSAQWGTTEAFF	TGCGCCAGCAGTGATAGTGCTCAGTGGGGGACCACTGAAGCTTTCTTT
TRBD2	.	TRBV11-3	TRBJ2-7	CASSLSGTSVEQYF	TGTGCCAGCAGCTTATCGGGGACTAGCGTCGAGCAGTACTTC
.	once	TRBV4-1	TRBJ2-6	CASSQDRPGANVLTF	TGCGCCAGCAGCCAAGATCGTCCTGGGGCCAACGTCCTGACTTTC
.	.	TRBV15	TRBJ2-7	CATSRPWGDSYEQYF	TGTGCCACCAGCAGACCCTGGGGGGACTCCTACGAGCAGTACTTC
TRBD1	few	TRBV9	TRBJ1-6	CASGGTGGSGSPLHF	TGTGCCAGCGGGGGGACAGGAGGCAGTGGTTCACCCCTCCACTTT
.	.	TRBV6-6	TRBJ2-7	CASRLGWAYEQYF	TGTGCCAGCAGACTGGGTTGGGCGTACGAGCAGTACTTC
.	once	TRBV14	TRBJ2-1	CASSQEWQFNEQFF	TGTGCCAGCAGCCAAGAGTGGCAGTTCAATGAGCAGTTCTTC
.	few	TRBV5-1	TRBJ1-2	CASSLEVSGGNDYTF	TGCGCCAGCAGCTTGGAGGTGTCGGGGGGTAACGACTACACCTTC
.	.	TRBV7-8	TRBJ1-2	CASSLSDGNYGYTF	TGTGCCAGCAGCTTAAGTGACGGGAACTATGGCTACACCTTC
.	.	TRBV2	TRBJ2-7	CASSERTDYYEQYF	TGTGCCAGCAGTGAAAGGACAGACTACTACGAGCAGTACTTC
.	few	TRBV6-6	TRBJ1-5	CASSYAGAQPQHF	TGTGCCAGCAGTTACGCGGGAGCTCAGCCCCAGCATTTT
TRBD2	.	TRBV5-1	TRBJ2-7	CASSSRLAGARSPYEQYF	TGCGCCAGCAGCAGTCGACTAGCGGGGGCACGATCCCCCTACGAGCAGTACTTC
.	.	TRBV19	TRBJ2-6	CASSIGQASGANVLTF	TGTGCCAGTAGTATAGGACAAGCCTCTGGGGCCAACGTCCTGACTTTC
.	once	TRBV30	TRBJ1-1	CAWSLSVYTEAFF	TGTGCCTGGAGTCTCTCGGTATACACTGAAGCTTTCTTT
TRBD1	.	TRBV28	TRBJ1-1	CASGDRAEGTEAFF	TGTGCCAGCGGGGACAGAGCCGAGGGCACTGAAGCTTTCTTT
.	.	TRBV6-1	TRBJ2-2	CASSEVGINTGELFF	TGTGCCAGCAGTGAAGTCGGAATCAACACCGGGGAGCTGTTTTTT
.	.	TRBV6-1	TRBJ1-5	CASSGGLIQPQHF	TGTGCCAGCAGTGGGGGGTTAATTCAGCCCCAGCATTTT